The rows below give T cell receptor beta chains drawn from one sample of a study of blood T cell repertoires in COVID-19. Sequencing was performed with immunoSEQ multiplex PCR; in TCRdb, only in-frame clones are kept and a portion is missing. The table records around 30,000 clones, approximately 83% of them present only once. Sequenced: peripheral blood. The receptors derive from a woman aged 60 to 75 with active COVID-19. CDR3s include the opening cysteine and the closing phenylalanine or tryptophan. A D gene is named only where the DNA matches it firmly. Some rows mark clone size as missing; the rest say once, few, many or name a class of expanded clone.

D | J | size | V | CDR3 | DNA
TRBD1 | TRBJ2-1 | . | TRBV5-1 | CASSWTGGIPYNEQFF | TGCGCCAGCAGCTGGACAGGGGGTATCCCGTACAATGAGCAGTTCTTC
TRBD1 | TRBJ1-2 | . | TRBV5-1 | CASSLSPGGEGYGYTF | TGCGCCAGCAGCCTATCTCCAGGGGGCGAGGGCTATGGCTACACCTTC
. | TRBJ2-7 | once | TRBV5-1 | CASSLATGNYEQYF | TGCGCCAGCAGCTTGGCCACAGGGAACTACGAGCAGTACTTC
TRBD1 | TRBJ1-2 | . | TRBV28 | CASSLSTGGGYGYTF | TGTGCCAGCAGTTTAAGCACAGGGGGCGGCTATGGCTACACCTTC
TRBD1 | TRBJ1-2 | . | TRBV10-3 | CAISELGQGGYTF | TGTGCCATCAGTGAGTTAGGACAGGGCGGCTACACCTTC
TRBD1 | TRBJ1-2 | . | TRBV6-6 | CASNLNPGGGYTF | TGTGCCAGCAATCTCAATCCAGGGGGCGGCTACACCTTC
TRBD2 | TRBJ2-7 | . | TRBV6-5 | CASSYSKGGLIYEQYF | TGTGCCAGCAGTTACTCGAAGGGAGGGCTTATCTACGAGCAGTACTTC
TRBD1 | TRBJ1-2 | once | TRBV5-5 | CASSLTGDYGYTF | TGTGCCAGCAGCTTGACAGGGGACTATGGCTACACCTTC
. | TRBJ2-7 | . | TRBV10-1 | CASSELAAYEQYF | TGCGCCAGCAGTGAGTTAGCAGCCTACGAGCAGTACTTC
TRBD1 | TRBJ2-7 | . | TRBV5-1 | CASSPRQGVVYEQYF | TGCGCCAGCAGCCCGAGACAGGGGGTAGTCTACGAGCAGTACTTC
. | TRBJ1-2 | . | TRBV4-1 | CASSPGQPRKVNYGYTF | TGCGCCAGCAGCCCGGGACAACCCAGAAAGGTGAACTATGGCTACACCTTC
TRBD1 | TRBJ1-1 | . | TRBV10-3 | CAIRDRDRMNTEAFF | TGTGCCATCAGAGACCGGGACAGGATGAACACTGAAGCTTTCTTT
. | TRBJ2-3 | . | TRBV3-1/TRBV3-2 | CASSLQGGGNTDTQYF | TGTGCCAGCAGCCTCCAAGGGGGGGGAAATACAGATACGCAGTATTTT
. | TRBJ2-3 | . | TRBV19 | CASSRGTYTDTQYF | TGTGCCAGTAGTAGGGGGACATACACAGATACGCAGTATTTT
. | TRBJ1-2 | . | TRBV21-1 | CASSKVMGTGANYGYTF | TGTGCCAGCAGCAAAGTAATGGGGACAGGCGCTAACTATGGCTACACCTTC
TRBD2 | TRBJ2-5 | . | TRBV6-5 | CASRSGGAGEETQYF | TGTGCCAGCCGTAGCGGGGGGGCCGGGGAGGAGACCCAGTACTTC
. | TRBJ1-4 | . | TRBV2 | CASSESGRREKLFF | TGTGCCAGCAGTGAATCGGGTCGGAGAGAAAAACTGTTTTTT
TRBD2 | TRBJ2-4 | . | TRBV9 | CASSVDGGALAKNIQYF | TGTGCCAGCAGCGTAGACGGGGGGGCCCTAGCCAAAAACATTCAGTACTTC
. | TRBJ2-2 | once | TRBV18 | CASSPLRISDTGELFF | TGTGCCAGCTCACCACTGCGTATTAGTGACACCGGGGAGCTGTTTTTT
. | TRBJ2-3 | . | TRBV7-3 | CASSRTSTDTQYF | TGTGCCAGCAGCCGGACTTCCACAGATACGCAGTATTTT
. | TRBJ2-3 | . | TRBV7-9 | CASSLARETQYF | TGTGCCAGCAGCTTAGCTCGGGAGACGCAGTATTTT
. | TRBJ2-7 | few | TRBV6-2/TRBV6-3 | CASSYSPGVGGEQYF | TGTGCCAGCAGTTACTCCCCGGGCGTCGGGGGCGAGCAGTACTTC
TRBD1 | TRBJ2-4 | . | TRBV16 | CASSQSTRGNIQYF | TGTGCCAGCAGCCAATCGACCAGGGGGAACATTCAGTACTTC
. | TRBJ1-1 | . | TRBV13 | CASSLEEGRNTEAFF | TGTGCCAGCAGCTTAGAGGAGGGCAGGAACACTGAAGCTTTCTTT
. | TRBJ2-5 | . | TRBV5-1 | CASSLRLEGTQYF | TGCGCCAGCAGCTTGCGGCTGGAGGGGACCCAGTACTTC
TRBD2 | TRBJ2-2 | once | TRBV23-1 | CASSQTPSSLVAGEPTGELFF | TGCGCCAGCAGTCAAACCCCGTCCTCCCTCGTGGCGGGAGAACCCACCGGGGAGCTGTTTTTT